This entry concerns a single TCR beta chain. Its specificity is not known. The V end was cut by 4 bases, the J end by 7 bases, with 10 bases between. The CDR3 is 13 residues long. One entry per CDR3 protein results from TCRdb running MiXCR on the reads. The sample contains hundreds of thousands of distinct CDR3 sequences, roughly 30% of which appear only once. The data were obtained in a study of T cell repertoires in cytomegalovirus infection. Whole-study context: HLA-C-restricted CMV epitopes, recently identified, and well-studied HLA-B-restricted ones were used by the study. Study-level points and caveats: Cumulative frequency (of public TCR beta family members) identified carriers of CMV plus the relevant HLA. The study found HLA-C-restricted CMV-specific TCR beta clonotypes dominating the ex vivo response.

The clonotype originates from a human donor in good health (CMV status not recorded). Some clones in this sample may be carry-over from other donors' samples. V gene TRBV12-3 or TRBV12-4 combines with J gene TRBJ2-2; tentative D call: TRBD2 (6 bases). The material was cultured CD8+ T cells from PBMCs, obtained from culture after CMV antigen stimulation. CDR3 amino acids: CASSSRGIGELFF. The CDR3 DNA follows: TGTGCCAGCAGTTCGCGGGGCATCGGGGAGCTGTTTTTT.